This record looks at one T cell receptor beta chain sequence and its context. In the source study's methods: The authors estimated nucleated cell counts from reference gene primer amplification. The method was immunoSEQ multiplex PCR; TCRdb's version includes in-frame clones alone and lacks a portion of them. That table gives V, J and clone size, and the DNA gave D and trimming. The sample holds about 260,000 clones, 88% seen once. This entry comes from a study of blood T cell repertoires in COVID-19. For the study at large: T cells, B-cell-depleted T cells, or PBMCs provided the cDNA or gDNA that served as material.

V was cut by 4 bases and J by 11 bases, with 12 bases left in between. The CDR3 runs 12 residues. Germline CDR1 SGHTS, CDR2 YDEGEE. The sequence came from a man between 60 and 75 years old who had recovered from COVID-19. The rearrangement links TRBV5-8 to TRBJ1-4, with D possibly being TRBD1 (5 bases). Material for sequencing was peripheral blood. The CDR3 DNA reads as TGTGCCAGCAGCCCGGCGGGACCGAAACTGTTTTTT. As protein: CASSPAGPKLFF.